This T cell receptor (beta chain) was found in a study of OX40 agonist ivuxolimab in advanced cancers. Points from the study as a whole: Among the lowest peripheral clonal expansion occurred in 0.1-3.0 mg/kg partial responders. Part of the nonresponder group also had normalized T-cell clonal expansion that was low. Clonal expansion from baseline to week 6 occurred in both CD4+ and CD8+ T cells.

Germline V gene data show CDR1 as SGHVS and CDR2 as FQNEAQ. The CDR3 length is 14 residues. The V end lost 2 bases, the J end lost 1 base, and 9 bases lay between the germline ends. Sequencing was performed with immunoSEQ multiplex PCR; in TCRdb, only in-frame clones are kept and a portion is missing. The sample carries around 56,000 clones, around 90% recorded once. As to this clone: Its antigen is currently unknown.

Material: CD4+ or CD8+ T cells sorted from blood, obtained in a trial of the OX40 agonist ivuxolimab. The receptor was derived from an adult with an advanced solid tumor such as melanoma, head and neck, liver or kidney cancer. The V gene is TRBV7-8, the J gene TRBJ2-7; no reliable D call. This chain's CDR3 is CASSLFVDSYEQYV. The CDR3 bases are TGTGCCAGCAGCTTATTTGTCGATTCCTACGAGCAGTACGTC.